The clone carrying this T cell receptor (beta chain) came up a few times. Clones were read by immunoSEQ multiplex PCR, and TCRdb kept only the in-frame ones, dropping some. In the table there are 100,000 or so clones, around nine tenths of which are singletons. The data are from a study of T cell responses to AZD1222 COVID-19 vaccine. CDR3 length equals 10 residues. The germline V gene has CDR1 MNHEY and CDR2 SVGAGI. V and J are TRBV6-5 and TRBJ2-2, with D hard to call. This specimen consisted of peripheral blood, obtained on day 0 of AZD1222 vaccination. The source of this sequence is an adult in good health. CDR3 nucleotide sequence: TGTGCAACGGACACCGGGGAGCTGTTTTTT. It yields the protein CATDTGELFF.